A single sample gave rise to the 28 T cell receptor beta chains below, sequenced in a study of control samples from healthy donors and cancer patients (dated by TCRdb to about 2020). The library relied on the immunoSEQ multiplex PCR assay. Here the immuneACCESS table is served through TCRdb, limited to in-frame sequences with V and J called. Missing clones are a known gap in these copies; in checked studies unresolved V genes cover under half, and the rest lacks a known reason. The sample table lists roughly 150,000 clones, about 93% of them with a count of one. The top ten constitute about 0.73% of the sample. Sequencing input: blood. The receptor source for this set is a woman aged 25-40 years in good health.

This clone was seen more than once but under ten times. The chain couples TRBV15 to TRBJ1-5, with TRBD1 matching 8 bases. V lost 4 bases to trimming and J lost 6 bases; unmatched junction nucleotides: 5. The V gene's germline CDR1 is LNHNV and CDR2 YYDKDF (reference sequence). The CDR3 has 14 amino acids. The CDR3 DNA sequence: TGTGCCACCAGCACGGACAGGGAGAGTCAGCCCCAGCATTTT. Translating gives CATSTDRESQPQHF.

The rearrangement links TRBV27 to TRBJ2-1; D may correspond to TRBD1 or TRBD2 (6 bases each). Germline CDR1 and CDR2: MNHEY and SMNVEV (reference sequence). CDR3 length: 16 residues. V was cut by 0 bases and J by 7 bases, with 16 bases left in between. The CDR3 protein is CASSLSFGGSTNEQFF. Written as DNA, the CDR3 is TGTGCCAGCAGTTTATCGTTCGGGGGCTCGACGAATGAGCAGTTCTTC.

The chain combines TRBV2 with TRBJ2-7; 7 bases align to TRBD2. Per the germline V gene, CDR1 is SNHLY and CDR2 is FYNNEI. Trimming at V came to 5 bases and at J to 2 bases, leaving 3 bases not matched to a gene. This CDR3 spans 13 amino acids. CDR3 sequence (DNA): TGTGCCAGCAGTCTAGCGGATACCTACGAGCAGTACTTC. Its protein product is CASSLADTYEQYF. The full variable domain, completed using reference TRBV2 and TRBJ2-7, is EPEVTQTPSHQVTQMGQEVILRCVPISNHLYFYWYRQILGQKVEFLVSFYNNEISEKSEIFDDQFSVERPDGSNFTLKIRSTKLEDSAMYFCASSLADTYEQYFGPGTRLTVT.

The rearrangement joins TRBV6-5 to TRBJ2-7; no firm D call. V lost 11 bases to trimming and J lost 4 bases, with 18 bases between them. The germline gives CDR1 MNHEY, CDR2 SVGAGI. The CDR3 is made up of 13 amino acids. CDR3 nucleotide sequence: TGTGCCCGACACAACACCCTGGGGTACGAGCAGTACTTC. It translates to CARHNTLGYEQYF.

The chain recombines TRBV14 with TRBJ2-1; TRBD1 aligns across 10 bases. Germline values: CDR1 SGHDN, CDR2 FVKESK. V shed 4 bases, J shed 4 bases, and the junction held 7 bases outside the gene matches. The CDR3 totals 16 residues. The CDR3 sequence is CASSPEGDRGYNEQFF. The CDR3, as DNA: TGTGCCAGCAGCCCGGAAGGGGACAGGGGATACAATGAGCAGTTCTTC.

This sequence joins TRBV28 and TRBJ2-2; possible D gene TRBD1, 5 bases. Germline CDR1 reads MDHEN; CDR2 reads SYDVKM. The CDR3 has 13 amino acids. The V and J ends lost 2 bases and 10 bases respectively, with 11 bases between them. CDR3 DNA: TGTGCCAGCAGTTTACCAGGGAAGGAGGAGCTGTTTTTT. The encoded protein is CASSLPGKEELFF.

This chain connects TRBV16 to TRBJ1-4; 7 bases match TRBD1. The germline CDR1 and CDR2 sequences are KGHSY and FQNENV. The CDR3 is 17 amino acids. The V and J ends lost 2 bases and 6 bases, in that order; junction bases with no gene match: 12. The CDR3 is CASSQTVDRVGYEKLFF. CDR3 bases: TGTGCCAGCAGCCAAACCGTCGACAGGGTCGGGTATGAAAAACTGTTTTTT.

V is TRBV28 and J is TRBJ2-5, with 11 bases that match TRBD2. V trimming: 2 bases; J trimming: 2 bases; junction bases outside the gene matches: 4. The CDR3 spans 16 residues. CDR1 and CDR2 from the germline V gene are MDHEN and SYDVKM. The CDR3: CASSLGASGGQETQYF. As DNA, the CDR3 is TGTGCCAGCAGTTTAGGGGCTAGCGGGGGGCAAGAGACCCAGTACTTC.

Of note for this clone: This CDR3 is also generated by other DNA sequences in the sample. This chain uses TRBV7-9 with TRBJ2-3; TRBD1 matches 9 bases. Germline CDR1 and CDR2: SEHNR and FQNEAQ (reference sequence). CDR3 length: 15 amino acids. V was pared by 7 bases and J by 0 bases, with 5 bases of the junction left unmatched. The CDR3 here is CASKAGTGSTDTQYF. CDR3 DNA sequence: TGTGCCAGCAAGGCCGGGACAGGGAGCACAGATACGCAGTATTTT.

The chain joins TRBV6-5 to TRBJ2-5, with D possibly called TRBD1 or TRBD2 (6 bases each). CDR1 is MNHEY, CDR2 SVGAGI, per germline. CDR3 length equals 15 residues. The V end was cut by 5 bases, the J end by 5 bases, with 18 bases between. CDR3 residues: CASSRVWGAGETQYF. The CDR3 nucleotides read TGTGCCAGCAGTCGGGTTTGGGGGGCTGGGGAGACCCAGTACTTC.

The V and J genes are TRBV5-1 and TRBJ2-3, with 8 nucleotides matching TRBD1. Germline CDR1 reads SGHRS; CDR2 reads YFSETQ. Losses at the gene ends were 1 base for V and 1 base for J; bases not matched to a gene: 2. The CDR3 runs to 15 residues. This CDR3 is CASSLPGGGTDTQYF. DNA for the CDR3: TGCGCCAGCAGCTTGCCAGGGGGCGGCACAGATACGCAGTATTTT.

This clone has just a few counts. This rearrangement joins TRBV5-3 to TRBJ1-2; weak D call: TRBD1 (5 bases). TRBV5-3 is an ORF; its function is uncertain. Trimming took 8 bases from V and 4 from J, leaving 24 bases between them. This CDR3 has 16 residues. The CDR3 DNA reads TGTGCCAGGCCCCCGTCGGGACGGAGAAGCCTCTATGGCTACACCTTC. Protein sequence: CARPPSGRRSLYGYTF.

V is TRBV11-2 and J is TRBJ2-5, with TRBD1 matching 8 bases. The CDR3 spans 12 residues. The ends lost 4 bases at V and 9 bases at J; junction bases unmatched: 4. CDR1 is SGHAT, CDR2 FQNNGV, per germline. The CDR3 spells CASSSDRGPQYF. The DNA of the CDR3 is TGTGCCAGCAGCTCCGACAGGGGACCCCAGTACTTC.

The rearrangement uses TRBV15 and TRBJ2-7, with 10 bases lining up with TRBD1. J was trimmed by 7 bases and V by 8 bases; bases with no gene match: 8. Germline loops: CDR1 LNHNV, CDR2 YYDKDF (reference sequence). CDR3 size: 13 residues. The CDR3 DNA sequence: TGTGCCACCCGGGACAGGGGATTGGGGGAGCAGTACTTC. This gives the protein CATRDRGLGEQYF.

This rearrangement joins TRBV4-1 to TRBJ2-7; 9 bases match TRBD2. In germline, CDR1 is MGHRA, CDR2 YSYEKL. V dropped 1 base and J dropped 7; count of bases not matched to a gene: 8. The length of the CDR3 is 15 residues. CDR3 in amino acids: CASSQGLAGMGEQYF. The CDR3 nucleotides read TGCGCCAGCAGCCAAGGGCTAGCGGGGATGGGTGAGCAGTACTTC.

The chain is built from TRBV2 and TRBJ1-3, with TRBD1 as a possible D gene (5 bases). CDR3 length: 14 residues. V lost 7 bases, J lost 0 bases, and 10 bases lay in between. Germline V gene sequence: CDR1 SNHLY, CDR2 FYNNEI. DNA for the CDR3: TGTGCCAGCAACCCGACAGTCTCTGGAAACACCATATATTTT. Translating it yields CASNPTVSGNTIYF.

The V and J genes are TRBV7-9 and TRBJ2-3; TRBD2 aligns across 11 bases. Per germline, CDR1 SEHNR and CDR2 FQNEAQ (reference sequence). Trimming removed 5 bases from V and 2 bases from J; junction bases left unmatched: 6. The CDR3 has 16 amino acids. In DNA form, the CDR3 reads TGTGCCAGCAGCGGCCGGACTAGCGGGCTCACAGATACGCAGTATTTT. Translated: CASSGRTSGLTDTQYF.

This sequence joins TRBV28 and TRBJ1-6; 7 positions match TRBD1. V lost 3 bases and J lost 4; bases outside the gene matches: 6. Germline-derived CDR1 and CDR2 are MDHEN and SYDVKM. The CDR3 extends over 16 amino acids. CDR3: CASSLRDRRYNSPLHF. CDR3 in DNA: TGTGCCAGCAGTTTGCGGGACAGAAGATATAATTCACCCCTCCACTTT.

This clone was observed a few times. V usage is TRBV19 and J usage is TRBJ2-1, with 12 bases aligning to TRBD2. V was pared by 5 bases and J by 2 bases, with 4 bases of the junction left unmatched. This CDR3 contains 16 residues. Germline loops: CDR1 LNHDA, CDR2 SQIVND (reference sequence). CDR3 sequence (DNA): TGTGCCAGTAGTCCTCGGACTAGCGGGGCCTACAATGAGCAGTTCTTC. It is translated as CASSPRTSGAYNEQFF.

This clone has only one observation. The chain recombines TRBV11-3 with TRBJ2-2; the match to TRBD1 covers 8 bases. The CDR3 is 15 amino acids. Germline V CDR1 and CDR2: SGHNT, YENEEA. V shed 5 bases and J 4 bases; nucleotides not matched to a gene: 6. In DNA form, the CDR3 reads TGTGCCAGCAGCCGAGGGACAGGCCTCACCGGGGAGCTGTTTTTT. This translates into CASSRGTGLTGELFF.

This clone was recorded only once. The rearrangement uses TRBV19 and TRBJ2-7; D not certain. Trimming removed 5 bases at V and 0 bases at J, with 17 bases between. This CDR3 is 16 amino acids long. Germline-derived CDR1 and CDR2 are LNHDA and SQIVND (reference sequence). CDR3 sequence (DNA): TGTGCCAGTAGTCCTTACCGCGTCGAAAGCTCCTACGAGCAGTACTTC. Its translation is CASSPYRVESSYEQYF. Full variable domain (rest looked up from reference TRBV19 and TRBJ2-7): DGGITQSPKYLFRKEGQNVTLSCEQNLNHDAMYWYRQDPGQGLRLIYYSQIVNDFQKGDIAEGYSVSREKKESFPLTVTSAQKNPTAFYLCASSPYRVESSYEQYFGPGTRLTVT.

J is TRBJ2-7 and V is TRBV4-3, with TRBD2 matching 10 bases. Germline V gene lookup returns CDR1 LGHNA and CDR2 YSLEER. The CDR3 has 16 residues. Trimming at V came to 0 bases and at J to 5 bases, leaving 7 bases not matched to a gene. CDR3 bases: TGCGCCAGCAGCCAAGATGCAGCGGGAGGGTCGGACGAGCAGTACTTC. This gives the protein CASSQDAAGGSDEQYF.

This chain uses TRBV7-2 with TRBJ2-1; 8 nucleotides agree with TRBD2. The V segment lost 4 bases and the J segment 5 bases; nucleotides outside the gene matches: 7. This CDR3 has 15 residues. CDR1 is SGHTA and CDR2 is FQGNSA in the germline V gene. CDR3 residues: CASSSGGAGDNEQFF. CDR3 in DNA: TGTGCCAGCAGCTCCGGGGGAGCGGGGGACAATGAGCAGTTCTTC. The entire variable domain, with the rest obtained from reference TRBV7-2 and TRBJ2-1, is as follows: GAGVSQSPSNKVTEKGKDVELRCDPISGHTALYWYRQSLGQGLEFLIYFQGNSAPDKSGLPSDRFSAERTGGSVSTLTIQRTQQEDSAVYLCASSSGGAGDNEQFFGPGTRLTVL.

This clone was counted a single time. V usage is TRBV28 and J usage is TRBJ1-3; TRBD1 aligns across 7 bases. Germline CDR1 and CDR2: MDHEN and SYDVKM. This CDR3 region has 14 residues. Germline trimming cut 6 bases from V and 1 base from J; bases unmatched to any gene: 3. Here the CDR3 reads CASSPGGSGNTIYF. The DNA for the CDR3 is TGTGCCAGCAGCCCAGGGGGATCTGGAAACACCATATATTTT.

This chain joins TRBV11-1 and TRBJ2-7; unclear D gene. Germline CDR1 SGHAT, CDR2 FQDESV (reference sequence). The CDR3 has 15 amino acids. The V and J ends lost 4 bases and 3 bases respectively, with 16 bases between them. The CDR3 DNA reads TGTGCCAGCAGCTCTGAGACAAACTCGGGCTACGAGCAGTACTTC. Protein: CASSSETNSGYEQYF.

Written as DNA, the CDR3 is TGTGCCAGCTCACCCCTCCGAGAGACCCAGTACTTC. Translated, it gives CASSPLRETQYF. The V and J genes are TRBV18 and TRBJ2-5; no firm D call. Germline loops: CDR1 KGHSH, CDR2 LQKENI. This CDR3 region has 12 residues. V gave up 3 bases and J gave up 4 bases, with 6 bases separating them.

The chain uses TRBV6-1 and TRBJ2-3; TRBD2 matches at 8 bases. The germline V gene has CDR1 MNHNS and CDR2 SASEGT. V lost 2 bases, J lost 3 bases, and 7 bases stayed unmatched. This CDR3 has 16 residues. The chain's CDR3 is CASSERAGGGTDTQYF. The CDR3 nucleotides are TGTGCCAGCAGTGAACGGGCGGGAGGAGGGACAGATACGCAGTATTTT.

This chain joins TRBV28 and TRBJ2-1; 10 bases are shared with TRBD2. V shed 6 bases, J shed 8 bases, and the junction held 7 bases outside the gene matches. Germline V CDR1 and CDR2: MDHEN, SYDVKM. This CDR3 is 14 amino acids long. This CDR3 reads CASRSSGSRHEQFF. Here the CDR3 DNA reads TGTGCCAGCAGATCTAGCGGGAGCCGGCATGAGCAGTTCTTC.